This paragraph covers one T cell receptor beta chain sequence. TRAV- and TRBV-specific primers primed first-strand cDNA, covering alpha and beta chains. TCRs underwent 15 to 20 PCR cycles of amplification with a constant-region primer and V-primer adapter. Amplifying the isolated mRNA was done by in vitro transcription. MiXCR was run by TCRdb on the reads, yielding one entry per CDR3 protein. The table lists approximately 70,000 distinct CDR3 sequences, more than 25% of them singletons, with 11% in the top ten. The length of the CDR3 is 12 residues. Germline CDR1 and CDR2: MNHNY and SVGAGI (reference sequence). Trimming pared 6 bases from V and 7 bases from J, leaving 10 bases between. The record originates from a study of low-dose radiotherapy and immunotherapy resistance in tumors. Study overall: Intravenous cyclophosphamide 200 mg/m2 was given every two weeks, one day before radiation and immunotherapy.

Time point: before trial treatment. Low-dose radiotherapy and low-dose cyclophosphamide, together with aspirin, ipilimumab and nivolumab, were given to donors. Advanced solid tumors lacking tumor-infiltrating lymphocytes characterized eligible patients. The source material was PBMCs, sampled before treatment. The TCR originated in a female donor with ovarian cancer. The chain combines TRBV6-6 with TRBJ2-1; D is unresolved. CDR3 sequence reads: CASRSTRNEQFF. The CDR3 DNA follows: TGTGCCAGCAGAAGTACGCGGAATGAGCAGTTCTTC.